Each of the 9 T cell receptor beta chains below was sequenced from the same sample in a study of control samples from healthy donors and cancer patients. Sequenced by immunoSEQ multiplex PCR; TCRdb stores in-frame clones only, minus some. Among 45,000 to 60,000 clones listed, about 85% were seen once. Sequences were obtained from PBMCs. All receptors come from a man aged 60-69 years with head and neck cancer.

This chain connects TRBV4-1 to TRBJ2-5; D gene uncertain. Germline V gene data show CDR1 as MGHRA and CDR2 as YSYEKL. The CDR3 is 13 amino acids. The ends were cut back, 1 base at V and 1 base at J, with 4 bases in the middle. The CDR3 loop reads CASSQVLQETQYF. The CDR3 region has the DNA TGCGCCAGCAGCCAAGTCCTCCAAGAGACCCAGTACTTC.

The J gene is TRBJ2-5, the V gene TRBV4-1; no reliable D call. V was shortened by 8 bases and J by 1 base, with 20 bases between the two germline ends. Germline CDR1 MGHRA, CDR2 YSYEKL. The CDR3 consists of 16 residues. The CDR3 protein is CASSRSESAAQETQYF. The CDR3 coding sequence is TGCGCCAGCTCCCGATCGGAGTCGGCGGCCCAAGAGACCCAGTACTTC.

The V and J genes are TRBV6-5 and TRBJ2-7, with 10 positions matching TRBD1. Germline V gene data show CDR1 as MNHEY and CDR2 as SVGAGI. V shed 5 bases and J 6 bases; nucleotides not matched to a gene: 10. CDR3 length: 15 amino acids. CDR3 amino acids: CASSLTRQGAGEQYF. In DNA form, the CDR3 reads TGTGCCAGCAGTCTAACACGACAGGGGGCGGGCGAGCAGTACTTC.

The table lists this clone with a count of one. One end of the junction fails to match germline, which may point to a read error. The rearrangement uses TRBV7-7 and TRBJ2-7, with D possibly being TRBD1 (8 bases). CDR3 length: 13 residues. Germline lookup yields CDR1 SSHAT and CDR2 FNYEAQ (reference sequence). The DNA for the CDR3 is TGTGCTAGCAGCGACAGGGGACTATACGAGCAGTACTTC. Amino acid sequence: CASSDRGLYEQYF. Combining the CDR3 with reference TRBV7-7 and TRBJ2-7 gives the whole variable domain GAGVSQSPRYKVTKRGQDVTLRCDPISSHATLYWYQQALGQGPEFLTYFNYEAQPDKSGLPSDRFSAERPEGSISTLTIQRTEQRDSAMYRCASSDRGLYEQYFGPGTRLTVT.

The V call is TRBV6-5, the J call TRBJ2-7, with 8 positions matching TRBD1. The CDR3 totals 15 residues. After removal of 4 bases from V and 3 bases from J, the junction contained 8 bases not matched to a gene. Germline CDR1 MNHEY, CDR2 SVGAGI. The CDR3 protein is CASSLYGTGGYEQYF. CDR3 DNA sequence: TGTGCCAGCAGTTTGTACGGGACAGGAGGCTACGAGCAGTACTTC.

As DNA, the CDR3 is TGTGCCAGCAGTGAGGGGGCGGGCACTGAAGCTTTCTTT. This gives the protein CASSEGAGTEAFF. The rearrangement uses TRBV6-4 and TRBJ1-1, with a tentative D call TRBD1 (6 bases). Germline CDR1 MRHNA, CDR2 SNTAGT. CDR3 length: 13 residues. Trimming stripped 3 bases from V and 4 bases from J, with 9 bases between.

The chain carries TRBV14 and TRBJ1-4; TRBD1 agrees at 7 bases. CDR1 SGHDN and CDR2 FVKESK come from the germline V gene. V shed 5 bases and J 1 base; nucleotides not matched to a gene: 4. CDR3 length equals 15 residues. The DNA for the CDR3 is TGTGCCAGCAGCGTCCGACAGGGAACTAATGAAAAACTGTTTTTT. Translation gives CASSVRQGTNEKLFF.

This clone has just one count. The V and J genes are TRBV18 and TRBJ2-3, with D unclear. Between the trimmed V and J ends, which lost 5 bases and 4 bases, there was a span of 4 bases. The CDR3 is 11 residues long. Germline CDR1 is KGHSH and CDR2 is LQKENI. CDR3 residues: CASSASDTQYF. DNA for the CDR3: TGTGCCAGCTCAGCCTCAGATACGCAGTATTTT.

This clone was recorded once. The gene calls are TRBV27 and TRBJ2-7; D is ambiguous. V dropped 2 bases and J dropped 7 bases, with 18 bases sitting between them. The germline CDR1 and CDR2 sequences are MNHEY and SMNVEV (reference sequence). This CDR3 is 15 amino acids long. The CDR3 DNA reads TGTGCCAGCAGTTTAGGGTTGACGCGTTTGCATGAGCAGTACTTC. It codes for CASSLGLTRLHEQYF.